This T cell receptor beta chain was obtained from a study of memory CD4+ T cells and cytomegalovirus serostatus. Germline CDR1 is SGHRS and CDR2 is YFSETQ. Trimming removed 4 bases from V and 4 bases from J; junction bases left unmatched: 9. The CDR3 runs 18 residues. About this clone itself: Its specificity is unknown.

Under the authors' procedure: After removing out-of-frame reads, over 2 million distinct TCRbeta sequences remained. The repertoire was sequenced with immunoSEQ multiplex PCR; TCRdb's copy has only in-frame clones and lacks some. V, J and clone size reflect that table, while D and trimming were determined from the DNA. The table lists around 99,000 clones, 75% to 90% of them singletons, with approximately 4% in the top ten. The sort gate was single viable CD3+CD4+CD8-CD45RO+ cells for memory CD4+ T cells. Study-wide points: Repertoires predicted CMV serostatus with median bootstrapped AUC of approximately 0.94. Suggested: most of the CMV-linked TCR signature lies in CD4+ memory cells. CD4+ memory repertoires contained about 40% of the roughly 160 reported CMV TCRbeta sequences.

The receptor was derived from an adult in good health and CMV-seropositive. The sample taken for sequencing was memory CD4+ T cells from blood. The rearrangement joins TRBV5-1 to TRBJ2-2; 14 bases match TRBD2. CDR3 DNA: TGCGCCAGCAGCCCGGGGACTAGCGGGAGTTTGGGCACCGGGGAGCTGTTTTTT. As protein: CASSPGTSGSLGTGELFF. Using reference TRBV5-1 and TRBJ2-2 for the parts outside the CDR3, the full variable domain is KAGVTQTPRYLIKTRGQQVTLSCSPISGHRSVSWYQQTPGQGLQFLFEYFSETQRNKGNFPGRFSGRQFSNSRSEMNVSTLELGDSALYLCASSPGTSGSLGTGELFFGEGSRLTVL.